The entry below gives a single T cell receptor (beta chain) sequence along with its context. Its antigen is not known. Germline and junction disagree at one end, which may indicate a read error. Additional DNA sequences in this sample encode the identical CDR3. The sample originates from a study of cytomegalovirus exposure and HLA in healthy donors. As for the study in general: Some 85 million unique TCRs from HLA-typed donors were held in an early data release.

Per germline, CDR1 MGHDK and CDR2 SYGVNS. CDR3 length: 15 amino acids. The study, taken as a whole, reports: Associated with cytomegalovirus, according to the listing, were 150 to 200 TCR beta chains. HLA-A and HLA-B allele assignments for most subjects were reportedly predicted accurately using TCR beta sequences.

It was with 60 Vbeta and 13 Jbeta primers that the PCR ran. In the study's own analysis: In a later analysis, around 87 million unique TCR beta chains included roughly 11 million shared by two or more donors. The protocol was immunoSEQ multiplex PCR, while the TCRdb copy is restricted to in-frame clones and leaves out a portion. The D gene and trimming were derived from the DNA, and the V and J assignments and clone size from that table. The sample carries 160,000 or so clones, roughly 76% recorded once. The sample comprised PBMCs. This chain joins TRBV25-1 and TRBJ1-6; D uncertain. This clonotype originated in a woman between 50 and 59 years old in good health and CMV-seronegative. CDR3 amino acids: CASSDGGLYNSPLHF. The CDR3, as DNA: TGTGCCAGCAGTGATGGAGGGCTCTATAATTCGCCCCTCCACTTT.